A single sample is the source of the 10 T cell receptor beta chains below, sequenced in a study of T cell repertoires in cytomegalovirus infection. Antigens for these TCRs are unknown. One entry per CDR3 protein, called by TCRdb with MiXCR from the reads. The sample includes approximately 100,000 distinct CDR3 sequences, under 45% of them seen just once. Material: CD8+ T cells from cultured PBMCs, obtained from culture after CMV antigen stimulation. The receptors derive from a human donor in good health (CMV status not recorded). Some clones in this sample may be carry-over from other donors' samples.

In its sample, this clonotype was seen a few times. The gene calls are TRBV4-2 and TRBJ2-5; 11 nucleotides line up with TRBD2. Germline-derived CDR1 and CDR2 are LGHNA and YNFKEQ. Losses at the gene ends were 1 base for V and 4 bases for J; bases not matched to a gene: 8. This CDR3 is built from 17 residues. DNA for the CDR3: TGTGCCAGCAGCCAAGGGGAGACTAGCGGGGCCTCAGAGACCCAGTACTTC. It encodes CASSQGETSGASETQYF.

The CDR3 protein is CASSYSGDLNTEAFF. The CDR3, as DNA: TGTGCCAGCAGTTACTCTGGGGACCTGAACACTGAAGCTTTCTTT. The J gene is TRBJ1-1, the V gene TRBV6-5, with D possibly matching TRBD1 (5 bases). CDR3 size: 15 residues. Trimming shortened V by 0 bases and J by 0 bases, and 8 bases separated the two germline ends. The germline V gene has CDR1 MNHEY and CDR2 SVGAGI.

This clonotype came up many times. The chain employs TRBV27 and TRBJ2-2; 7 positions match TRBD1. CDR3 length: 17 residues. CDR1 is MNHEY, CDR2 SMNVEV, per germline (reference sequence). V was clipped by 1 base and J by 2 bases; unmatched bases: 7. The CDR3 here is CASSLYPGTANTGELFF. DNA of the CDR3: TGTGCCAGCAGTTTATACCCTGGGACAGCTAACACCGGGGAGCTGTTTTTT.

The V and J genes are TRBV6-6 and TRBJ2-2; 8 bases map to TRBD2. Trimming took 5 bases from V and 0 from J; bases not matched to a gene: 14. Germline assignment: CDR1 MNHNY and CDR2 SVGAGI (reference sequence). The CDR3 extends over 19 amino acids. In DNA form, the CDR3 reads TGTGCCAGCAGTGGATCCCCTTTACTAGCGGTCTCGAACACCGGGGAGCTGTTTTTT. It is translated as CASSGSPLLAVSNTGELFF.

DNA for the CDR3: TGTGCCAGCAGCTTAGGGGCCGGGACAAGAGAAGCTTTCTTT. It translates to CASSLGAGTREAFF. The rearrangement links TRBV7-4 to TRBJ1-1, with D possibly being TRBD1 (6 bases). The CDR3 covers 14 residues. Germline assignment: CDR1 SGHVT and CDR2 SQSDAQ. Trimming shortened V by 1 base and J by 8 bases, and 14 bases separated the two germline ends.

V and J are TRBV2 and TRBJ1-5; tentative D call: TRBD1 (6 bases). The ends were cut back, 8 bases at V and 4 bases at J, with 21 bases in the middle. This CDR3 has 16 amino acids. Germline loops: CDR1 SNHLY, CDR2 FYNNEI. The CDR3: CASSRIGGQLNQPQHF. CDR3 bases: TGTGCCAGCTCCAGAATTGGGGGGCAATTAAATCAGCCCCAGCATTTT.

This CDR3 is CASRDSTGVEQFF. The CDR3 DNA reads as TGTGCCAGCAGGGACAGCACTGGGGTTGAGCAGTTCTTC. The rearrangement joins TRBV7-6 to TRBJ2-1, with a possible D match to TRBD1 (6 bases). In germline, CDR1 is SGHVS, CDR2 FNYEAQ. V was cut by 6 bases and J by 9 bases, with 15 bases left in between. The CDR3 runs 13 residues.

The rearrangement uses TRBV7-6 and TRBJ2-7; maybe TRBD2 (6 bases). Germline CDR1 reads SGHVS; CDR2 reads FNYEAQ. The germline V and J ends were trimmed by 5 bases and 2 bases, with 13 bases remaining between them. This CDR3 comprises 14 residues. For the CDR3, the DNA is TGTGCCAGCAGCAACCGGGACTCTCCCTACGAGCAGTACTTC. Translation: CASSNRDSPYEQYF.

The chain is built from TRBV11-1 and TRBJ2-5; D is perhaps TRBD1 (6 bases). Trimming took off 5 bases at V and 3 bases at J, with 10 bases between the two ends. The length of the CDR3 is 13 residues. Germline CDR1 is SGHAT and CDR2 is FQDESV (reference sequence). DNA of the CDR3: TGTGCCAGCAGCCAGGACAGAAAAGAGACCCAGTACTTC. Its translation is CASSQDRKETQYF.

This clonotype was seen at least ten times. The chain couples TRBV28 to TRBJ2-6; D perhaps matches TRBD1 (6 bases). Germline V gene data show CDR1 as MDHEN and CDR2 as SYDVKM. The CDR3 has 17 amino acids. V was clipped by 5 bases and J by 1 base, with 15 bases between them. The CDR3 sequence: CASSPRDTPSGANVLTF. For the CDR3, the DNA is TGTGCCAGCAGTCCCCGGGACACCCCTTCTGGGGCCAACGTCCTGACTTTC. Full variable domain (remainder filled in from reference TRBV28 and TRBJ2-6): DVKVTQSSRYLVKRTGEKVFLECVQDMDHENMFWYRQDPGLGLRLIYFSYDVKMKEKGDIPEGYSVSREKKERFSLILESASTNQTSMYLCASSPRDTPSGANVLTFGAGSRLTVL.